The entry below describes one T cell receptor beta chain. Trimming removed 7 bases at V and 7 bases at J, with 20 bases between. Germline V lookup: CDR1 SNHLY, CDR2 FYNNEI. The CDR3 is made up of 15 amino acids. Clones were sequenced by immunoSEQ multiplex PCR, and TCRdb holds only the in-frame ones, with some missing. The sample lists around 130,000 clones, roughly 92% occurring once. This record comes from a study of T cell changes during pregnancy in multiple sclerosis. The sample in question was peripheral blood, obtained before pregnancy. The chain recombines TRBV2 with TRBJ2-1; TRBD1 might be the D (6 bases). This receptor was obtained from a female donor with multiple sclerosis, enrolled in a pregnancy study. For the CDR3, the DNA is TGTGCCAGCAACGAGGGGGTAACTGTTTTTAATGAGCAGTTCTTC. It is translated as CASNEGVTVFNEQFF.